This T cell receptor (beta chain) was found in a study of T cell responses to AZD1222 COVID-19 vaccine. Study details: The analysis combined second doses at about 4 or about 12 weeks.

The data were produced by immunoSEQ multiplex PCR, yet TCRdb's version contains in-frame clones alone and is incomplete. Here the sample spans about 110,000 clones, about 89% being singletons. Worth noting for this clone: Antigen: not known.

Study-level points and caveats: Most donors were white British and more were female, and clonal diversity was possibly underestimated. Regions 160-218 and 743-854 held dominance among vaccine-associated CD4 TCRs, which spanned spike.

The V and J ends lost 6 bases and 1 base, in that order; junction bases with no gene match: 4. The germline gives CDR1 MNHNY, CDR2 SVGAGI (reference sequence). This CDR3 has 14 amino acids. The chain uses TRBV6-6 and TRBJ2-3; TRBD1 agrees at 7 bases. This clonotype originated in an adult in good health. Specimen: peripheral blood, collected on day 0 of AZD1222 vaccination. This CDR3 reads CASRSTGGTDTQYF. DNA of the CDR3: TGTGCCAGCAGATCCACAGGGGGCACAGATACGCAGTATTTT.